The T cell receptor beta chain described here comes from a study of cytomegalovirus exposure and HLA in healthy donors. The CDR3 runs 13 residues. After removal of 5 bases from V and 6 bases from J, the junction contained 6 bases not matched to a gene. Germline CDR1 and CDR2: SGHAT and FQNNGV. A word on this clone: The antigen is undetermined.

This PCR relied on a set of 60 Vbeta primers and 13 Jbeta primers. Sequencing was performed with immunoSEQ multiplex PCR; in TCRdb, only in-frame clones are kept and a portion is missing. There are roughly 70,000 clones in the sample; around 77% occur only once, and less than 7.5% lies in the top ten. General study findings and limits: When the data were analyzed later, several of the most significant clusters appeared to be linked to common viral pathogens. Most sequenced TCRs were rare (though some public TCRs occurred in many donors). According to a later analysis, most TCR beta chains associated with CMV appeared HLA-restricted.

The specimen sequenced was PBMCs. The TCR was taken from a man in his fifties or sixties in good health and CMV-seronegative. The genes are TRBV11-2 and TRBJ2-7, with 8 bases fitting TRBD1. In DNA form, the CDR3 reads TGTGCCAGCAGCCAGACAGGGGTCTCCGAGCAGTACTTC. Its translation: CASSQTGVSEQYF.